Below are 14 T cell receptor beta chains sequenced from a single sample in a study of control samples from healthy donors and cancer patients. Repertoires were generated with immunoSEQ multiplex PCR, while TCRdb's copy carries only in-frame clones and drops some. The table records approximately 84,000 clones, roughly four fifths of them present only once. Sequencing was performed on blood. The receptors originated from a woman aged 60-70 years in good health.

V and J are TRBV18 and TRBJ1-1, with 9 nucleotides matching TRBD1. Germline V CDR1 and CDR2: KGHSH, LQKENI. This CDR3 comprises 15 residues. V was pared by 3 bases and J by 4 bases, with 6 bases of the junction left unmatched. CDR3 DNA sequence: TGTGCCAGCTCACCCGGGACAGGGCGTAGCACTGAAGCTTTCTTT. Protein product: CASSPGTGRSTEAFF.

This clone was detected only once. The CDR3 bases are TGTGCCAGCAGCTTAACACCGGCTGGGGCCAACGTCCTGACTTTC. Its translation: CASSLTPAGANVLTF. This chain links TRBV7-9 with TRBJ2-6; unclear D gene. The V gene lost 2 bases and the J gene lost 2 bases, with 7 bases spanning the gap. CDR1 is SEHNR, CDR2 FQNEAQ, per germline (reference sequence). The CDR3 covers 15 residues.

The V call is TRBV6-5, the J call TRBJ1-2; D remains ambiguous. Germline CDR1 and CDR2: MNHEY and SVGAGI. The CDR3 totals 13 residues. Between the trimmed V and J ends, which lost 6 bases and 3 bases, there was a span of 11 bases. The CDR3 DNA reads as TGTGCCAGCAGACAGAGGAGTGACTATGGCTACACCTTC. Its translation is CASRQRSDYGYTF.

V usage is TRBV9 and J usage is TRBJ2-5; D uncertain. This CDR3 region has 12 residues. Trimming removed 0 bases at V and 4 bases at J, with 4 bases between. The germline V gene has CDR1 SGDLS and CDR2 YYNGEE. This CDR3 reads CASSVGIETQYF. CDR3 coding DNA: TGTGCCAGCAGCGTAGGTATAGAGACCCAGTACTTC.

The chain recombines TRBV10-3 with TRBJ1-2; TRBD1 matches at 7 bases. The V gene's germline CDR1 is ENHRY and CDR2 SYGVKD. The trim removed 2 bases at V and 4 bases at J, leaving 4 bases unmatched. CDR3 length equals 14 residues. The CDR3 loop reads CAISEDRAGYGYTF. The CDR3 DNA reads TGTGCCATCAGTGAGGACAGGGCGGGCTATGGCTACACCTTC.

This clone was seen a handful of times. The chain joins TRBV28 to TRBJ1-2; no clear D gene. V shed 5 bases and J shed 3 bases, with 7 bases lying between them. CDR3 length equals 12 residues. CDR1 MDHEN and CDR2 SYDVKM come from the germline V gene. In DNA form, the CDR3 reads TGTGCCAGCAGTCCCGGAGACTATGGCTACACCTTC. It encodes CASSPGDYGYTF.

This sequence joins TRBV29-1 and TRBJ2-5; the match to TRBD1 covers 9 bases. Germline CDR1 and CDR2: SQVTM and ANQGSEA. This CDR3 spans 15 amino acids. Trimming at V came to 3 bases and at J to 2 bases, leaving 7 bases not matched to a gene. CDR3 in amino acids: CSVDGTGRAQETQYF. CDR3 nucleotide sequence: TGCAGCGTTGACGGGACAGGGAGGGCGCAAGAGACCCAGTACTTC.

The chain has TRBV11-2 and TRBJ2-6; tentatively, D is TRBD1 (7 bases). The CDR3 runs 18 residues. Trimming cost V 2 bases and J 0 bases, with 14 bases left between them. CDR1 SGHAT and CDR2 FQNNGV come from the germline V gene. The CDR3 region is CASSLSGRGASGANVLTF. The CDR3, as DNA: TGTGCCAGCAGCTTATCGGGCAGGGGGGCCTCTGGGGCCAACGTCCTGACTTTC.

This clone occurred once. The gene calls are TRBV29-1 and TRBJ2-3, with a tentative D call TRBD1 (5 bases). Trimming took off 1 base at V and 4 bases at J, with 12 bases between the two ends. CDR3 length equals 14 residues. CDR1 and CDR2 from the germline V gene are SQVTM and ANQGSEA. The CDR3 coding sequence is TGCAGCGTTGAAGGGGGCGGAACCGCAGATACGCAGTATTTT. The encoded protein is CSVEGGGTADTQYF.

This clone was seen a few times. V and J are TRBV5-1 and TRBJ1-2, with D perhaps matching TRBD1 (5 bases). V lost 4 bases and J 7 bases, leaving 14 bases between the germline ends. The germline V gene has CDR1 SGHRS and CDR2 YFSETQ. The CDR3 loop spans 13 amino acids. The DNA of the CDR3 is TGCGCCAGCAGCGCGTTAAACACAGGTGGCTACACCTTC. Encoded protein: CASSALNTGGYTF.

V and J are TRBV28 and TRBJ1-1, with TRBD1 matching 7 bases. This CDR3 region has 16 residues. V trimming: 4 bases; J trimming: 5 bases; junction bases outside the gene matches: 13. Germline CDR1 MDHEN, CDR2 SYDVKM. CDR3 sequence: CASSYKTGEGRTEAFF. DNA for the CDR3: TGTGCCAGCAGTTACAAAACAGGGGAGGGGCGGACTGAAGCTTTCTTT.

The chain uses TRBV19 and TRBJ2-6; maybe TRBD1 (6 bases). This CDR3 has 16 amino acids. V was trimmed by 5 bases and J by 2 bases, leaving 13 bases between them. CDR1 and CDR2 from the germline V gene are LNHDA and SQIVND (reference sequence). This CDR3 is CASSHRDLPGANVLTF. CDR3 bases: TGTGCCAGTAGTCACAGGGATCTCCCTGGGGCCAACGTCCTGACTTTC.

The chain's CDR3 is CASSPALFSGTGNQPQHF. The DNA for the CDR3 is TGTGCCAGCTCACCCGCTCTTTTTAGCGGGACAGGGAATCAGCCCCAGCATTTT. The chain recombines TRBV18 with TRBJ1-5; TRBD1 matches at 9 bases. V gave up 3 bases and J gave up 4 bases; unmatched junction bases: 13. CDR1 and CDR2 from the germline V gene are KGHSH and LQKENI. The CDR3 totals 18 residues.

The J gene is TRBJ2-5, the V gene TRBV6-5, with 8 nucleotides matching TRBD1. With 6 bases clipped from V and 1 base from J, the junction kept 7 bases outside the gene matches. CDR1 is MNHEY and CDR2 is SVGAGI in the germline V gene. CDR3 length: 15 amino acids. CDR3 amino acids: CASREGQAPQETQYF. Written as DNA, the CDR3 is TGTGCCAGCAGGGAGGGACAGGCCCCCCAAGAGACCCAGTACTTC.